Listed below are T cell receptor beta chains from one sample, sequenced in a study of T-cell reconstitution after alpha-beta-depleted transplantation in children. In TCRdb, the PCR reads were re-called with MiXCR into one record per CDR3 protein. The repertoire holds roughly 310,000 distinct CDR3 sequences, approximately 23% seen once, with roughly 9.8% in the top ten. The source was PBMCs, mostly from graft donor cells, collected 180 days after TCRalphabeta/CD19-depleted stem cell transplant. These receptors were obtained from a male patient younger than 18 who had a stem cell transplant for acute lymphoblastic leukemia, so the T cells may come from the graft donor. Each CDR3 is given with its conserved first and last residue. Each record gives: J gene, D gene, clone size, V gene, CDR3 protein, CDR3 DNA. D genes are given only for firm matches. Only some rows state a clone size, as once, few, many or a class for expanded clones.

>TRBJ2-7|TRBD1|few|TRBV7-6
CASSTPTGSSYEQYF
TGTGCCAGCAGCACTCCGACAGGGAGCTCCTACGAGCAGTACTTC
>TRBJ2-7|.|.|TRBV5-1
CASWGSGEYYEQYF
TGCGCCAGCTGGGGGAGTGGGGAGTACTACGAGCAGTACTTC
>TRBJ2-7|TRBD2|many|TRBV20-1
CSALAGGPVYEQYF
TGCAGTGCTCTCGCGGGAGGGCCTGTCTACGAGCAGTACTTC
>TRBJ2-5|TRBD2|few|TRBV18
CASSPLTVLAGRETQYF
TGTGCCAGCTCACCTTTGACGGTACTAGCGGGACGAGAGACCCAGTACTTC
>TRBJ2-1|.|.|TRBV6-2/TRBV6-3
CASSSAGLTLNEQFF
TGTGCCAGCAGTTCAGCAGGACTTACCCTCAATGAGCAGTTCTTC
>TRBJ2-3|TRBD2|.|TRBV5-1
CASSLGLAGANTDTQYF
TGCGCCAGCAGCTTGGGGCTAGCGGGAGCCAACACAGATACGCAGTATTTT
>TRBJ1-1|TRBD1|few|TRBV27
CASSTPQGVRTEAFF
TGTGCCAGCAGTACCCCCCAGGGGGTGAGGACTGAAGCTTTCTTT
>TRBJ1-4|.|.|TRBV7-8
CASSFQGLANEKLFF
TGTGCCAGCAGCTTTCAGGGGTTGGCTAATGAAAAACTGTTTTTT
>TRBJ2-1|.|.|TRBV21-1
CASHKGGPRSYNEQFF
TGTGCCAGCCACAAGGGCGGGCCGCGCTCCTACAATGAGCAGTTCTTC
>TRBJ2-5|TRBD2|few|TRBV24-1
CATSDFRGTSVYETQYF
TGTGCCACCAGTGATTTCAGGGGGACTAGCGTGTACGAGACCCAGTACTTC
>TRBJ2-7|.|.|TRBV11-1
CASSLQGPINEQYF
TGTGCCAGCAGCTTACAGGGGCCCATCAACGAGCAGTACTTC
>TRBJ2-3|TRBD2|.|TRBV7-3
CASSQGLAATQYF
TGTGCCAGCAGCCAGGGACTAGCTGCTACGCAGTATTTT
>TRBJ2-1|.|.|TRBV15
CATSRPTLGSGIYNDQFF
TGTGCCACCAGCAGGCCCACCCTGGGTAGCGGTATTTACAATGACCAGTTCTTC
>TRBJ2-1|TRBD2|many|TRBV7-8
CASSLGTSRHNEQFF
TGTGCCAGCAGCTTAGGGACTAGCCGACACAATGAGCAGTTCTTC
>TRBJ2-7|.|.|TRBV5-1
CASSLGLGYYEQYF
TGCGCCAGCAGCTTGGGACTAGGTTACTACGAGCAGTACTTC
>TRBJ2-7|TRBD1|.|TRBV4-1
CASSTQGQGYEQYF
TGCGCCAGCAGCACACAGGGGCAGGGTTACGAGCAGTACTTC
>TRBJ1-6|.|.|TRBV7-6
CASSARGNNSPLHF
TGTGCCAGCAGCGCCCGGGGGAATAATTCACCCCTCCACTTT
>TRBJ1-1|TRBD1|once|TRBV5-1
CASSYAGTENTEAFF
TGCGCCAGCAGCTATGCCGGGACAGAGAACACTGAAGCTTTCTTT
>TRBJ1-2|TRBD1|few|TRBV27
CASSPDRGAYGYTF
TGTGCCAGCAGTCCGGACAGGGGCGCCTATGGCTACACCTTC
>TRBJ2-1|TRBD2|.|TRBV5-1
CASSPAGVGNEQFF
TGCGCCAGCAGCCCAGCGGGAGTCGGAAATGAGCAGTTCTTC
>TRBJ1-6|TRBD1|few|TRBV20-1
CSARSGQAPNSPLHF
TGCAGTGCCCGATCGGGACAGGCACCTAATTCACCCCTCCACTTT
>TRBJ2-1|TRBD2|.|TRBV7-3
CASSYSGNRDEQFF
TGTGCCAGCAGCTATAGCGGGAATCGGGATGAGCAGTTCTTC
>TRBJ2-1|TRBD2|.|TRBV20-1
CSARASSGEGSYNEQFF
TGCAGTGCCAGAGCTTCTAGCGGGGAGGGCTCCTACAATGAGCAGTTCTTC
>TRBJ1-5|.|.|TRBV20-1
CSAILLQGGSNQPQHF
TGCAGTGCTATCCTTCTCCAGGGCGGAAGCAATCAGCCCCAGCATTTT
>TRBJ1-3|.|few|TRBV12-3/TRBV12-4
CASSPPYLGTSGNTIYF
TGTGCCAGCAGTCCCCCCTACCTGGGCACCTCTGGAAACACCATATATTTT
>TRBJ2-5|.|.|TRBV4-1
CASSQDGFGTGVPQETQYF
TGCGCCAGCAGCCAAGATGGATTCGGAACGGGAGTGCCCCAAGAGACCCAGTACTTC
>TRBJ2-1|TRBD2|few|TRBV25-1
CASSGLAGEWAEQFF
TGTGCCAGCAGTGGACTAGCGGGAGAGTGGGCTGAGCAGTTCTTC
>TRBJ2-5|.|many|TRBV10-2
CASSETQQETQYF
TGCGCCAGCAGTGAGACACAGCAAGAGACCCAGTACTTC
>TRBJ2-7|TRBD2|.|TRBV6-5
CASSYLGGAGYTYEQYF
TGTGCCAGCAGTTACCTTGGGGGAGCGGGATACACCTACGAGCAGTACTTC
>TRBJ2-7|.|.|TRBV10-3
CAIKKGGLAEQYF
TGTGCCATCAAGAAGGGGGGATTGGCCGAGCAGTACTTC
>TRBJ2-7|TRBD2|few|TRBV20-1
CSALKSGRTYEQYF
TGCAGTGCCCTGAAGAGCGGGAGGACCTACGAGCAGTACTTC
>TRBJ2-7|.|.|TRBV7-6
CASSPGEGPYEQYF
TGTGCCAGCAGCCCAGGGGAGGGTCCCTACGAGCAGTACTTC
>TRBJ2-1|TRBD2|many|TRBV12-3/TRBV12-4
CASSLRELAGGHEQFF
TGTGCCAGCAGTTTAAGGGAGCTAGCGGGAGGCCATGAGCAGTTCTTC
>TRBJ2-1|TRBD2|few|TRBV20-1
CSAWDYPKEFF
TGCAGTGCATGGGACTACCCAAAAGAGTTCTTC
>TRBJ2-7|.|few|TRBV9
CASSVGTASYEQYF
TGTGCCAGCAGCGTAGGGACTGCGTCCTACGAGCAGTACTTC
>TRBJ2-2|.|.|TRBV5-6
CASAPGRVRELFF
TGTGCCAGCGCCCCAGGTCGGGTCCGGGAGCTGTTTTTT
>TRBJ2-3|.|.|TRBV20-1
CSASSSGIRGTDTQYF
TGCAGTGCTAGTTCGTCGGGAATTAGAGGCACAGATACGCAGTATTTT
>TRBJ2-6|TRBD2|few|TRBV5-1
CASSAGLAGAAGGANVLTF
TGCGCCAGCAGCGCCGGACTAGCGGGAGCCGCCGGGGGGGCCAACGTCCTGACTTTC
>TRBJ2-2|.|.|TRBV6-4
CASSDSSLDRNTGELFF
TGTGCCAGCAGTGACTCTAGCCTCGATAGAAACACCGGGGAGCTGTTTTTT
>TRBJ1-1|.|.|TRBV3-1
CASSQAGAQNTEAFF
TGTGCCAGCAGCCAGGCAGGGGCCCAGAACACTGAAGCTTTCTTT
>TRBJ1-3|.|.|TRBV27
CASSERGSGHTIYF
TGTGCCAGCAGCGAAAGGGGCAGCGGACACACCATATATTTT
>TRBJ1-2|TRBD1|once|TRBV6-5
CATTFPQGANYGYTF
TGTGCCACCACTTTTCCCCAGGGGGCGAACTATGGCTACACCTTC
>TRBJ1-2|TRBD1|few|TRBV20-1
CSARSRGQGGYGYTF
TGCAGTGCTAGATCTAGGGGACAGGGTGGATATGGCTACACCTTC
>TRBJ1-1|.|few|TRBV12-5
CASGSSTENTEAFF
TGTGCTAGTGGGTCCTCGACAGAGAACACTGAAGCTTTCTTT
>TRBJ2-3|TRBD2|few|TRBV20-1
CSAPGLAGTDTQYF
TGCAGTGCCCCGGGACTAGCGGGGACAGATACGCAGTATTTT
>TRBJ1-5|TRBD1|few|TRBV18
CASSPTLGQGNQPQHF
TGTGCCAGCTCACCGACGCTAGGACAGGGCAATCAGCCCCAGCATTTT